Each of the 24 T cell receptor beta chains below was sequenced from the same sample in a study of blood T cell repertoires in COVID-19. Some clones are missing from TCRdb's copy, which holds only in-frame ones; the method was immunoSEQ multiplex PCR. Here the sample spans approximately 210,000 clones, 80% to 90% being singletons. Input material: PBMCs or T cells enriched from blood (not recorded which). The receptors stem from a woman aged 18 to 35 who had recovered from COVID-19.

The CDR3 loop is CASRDSGQNIQYF. The CDR3 DNA is TGTGCCAGCAGGGACAGTGGCCAAAACATTCAGTACTTC. This chain connects TRBV2 to TRBJ2-4; maybe TRBD1 (6 bases). Trimming removed 6 bases from V and 5 bases from J, with 11 bases in between. This CDR3 contains 13 residues. In germline, CDR1 is SNHLY, CDR2 FYNNEI.

This rearrangement joins TRBV20-1 to TRBJ2-5; TRBD2 matches at 8 bases. V lost 3 bases, J lost 6 bases, and 9 bases stayed unmatched. There are 14 residues in the CDR3. Germline assignment: CDR1 DFQATT and CDR2 SNEGSKA (reference sequence). CDR3 region: CSASRVAGMQTQYF. In DNA, the CDR3 is TGCAGTGCTAGTCGAGTAGCGGGGATGCAGACCCAGTACTTC.

The rearrangement uses TRBV28 and TRBJ1-1; D is perhaps TRBD1 (5 bases). The germline V gene has CDR1 MDHEN and CDR2 SYDVKM. This CDR3 has 16 residues. Trimming took 3 bases from V and 1 from J, leaving 15 bases between them. CDR3 nucleotides: TGTGCCAGCAGTTTTCAGTGGGGCCAGGGGAACACTGAAGCTTTCTTT. Amino acids: CASSFQWGQGNTEAFF.

This clone appeared once. V usage is TRBV18 and J usage is TRBJ1-3, with D perhaps matching TRBD1 (6 bases). Trimming removed 3 bases at V and 1 base at J, with 13 bases between. The CDR3 has 16 amino acids. Per the germline V gene, CDR1 is KGHSH and CDR2 is LQKENI. The CDR3 is CASSPRQEKSGNTIYF. The DNA of the CDR3 is TGTGCCAGCTCACCTCGACAGGAGAAGTCTGGAAACACCATATATTTT.

V usage is TRBV29-1 and J usage is TRBJ2-5; weak D call: TRBD2 (6 bases). Trimming removed 4 bases from V and 2 bases from J, with 11 bases in between. Germline V CDR1 and CDR2: SQVTM, ANQGSEA. The CDR3 has 13 amino acids. The CDR3 loop is CSVGGDHQETQYF. For the CDR3, the DNA is TGCAGCGTTGGGGGGGACCATCAAGAGACCCAGTACTTC.

The J gene is TRBJ1-2, the V gene TRBV28, with D perhaps TRBD1 (5 bases). V was shortened by 1 base and J by 1 base, with 7 bases between the two germline ends. The CDR3 is 14 residues long. Germline loops: CDR1 MDHEN, CDR2 SYDVKM. CDR3 region: CASSLSGLNYGYTF. In nucleotides, the CDR3 is TGTGCCAGCAGTTTATCAGGGCTTAACTATGGCTACACCTTC.

The table lists this clone with a few counts. V usage is TRBV11-2 and J usage is TRBJ1-1; 7 nucleotides match TRBD1. CDR3 length: 16 residues. CDR1 is SGHAT and CDR2 is FQNNGV in the germline V gene. The junction had 5 bases not matched to a gene; V was cut back by 1 base and J by 0 bases. The CDR3 DNA sequence: TGTGCCAGCAGCTTAGGACAGGGCGGAGTGAACACTGAAGCTTTCTTT. Amino acid sequence: CASSLGQGGVNTEAFF.

Worth noting for this clone: Other DNA sequences from this sample encode an identical CDR3 as well. The chain has TRBV5-4 and TRBJ2-2, with 15 bases identical to TRBD2. V shed 5 bases and J 1 base; nucleotides not matched to a gene: 3. Germline V gene sequence: CDR1 SGHNT, CDR2 YYREEE (reference sequence). This CDR3 is built from 17 residues. The CDR3 spells CASRAGLAGGNTGELFF. The CDR3 DNA reads as TGTGCCAGCAGGGCGGGACTAGCGGGGGGGAACACCGGGGAGCTGTTTTTT.

The rearrangement links TRBV19 to TRBJ2-1, with 10 nucleotides matching TRBD2. Per germline, CDR1 LNHDA and CDR2 SQIVND (reference sequence). V lost 6 bases, J lost 4 bases, and 9 bases stayed unmatched. The CDR3 covers 16 residues. The CDR3 nucleotides are TGTGCCAGTAGCAAAGCCGGACTAGCGGTTTACAATGAGCAGTTCTTC. As protein: CASSKAGLAVYNEQFF.

With respect to this clone: This sample also contains other DNA sequences that code for the same CDR3. This chain connects TRBV2 to TRBJ1-1; TRBD1 agrees at 11 bases. The CDR3 spans 15 residues. Germline V gene lookup returns CDR1 SNHLY and CDR2 FYNNEI. V lost 0 bases and J lost 5; bases outside the gene matches: 2. CDR3 region: CASSEAGTGGTEAFF. The CDR3 DNA follows: TGTGCCAGCAGTGAAGCGGGGACAGGGGGAACTGAAGCTTTCTTT.

In this sample, this clone turned up a few times. Within the sample, other DNA sequences also encode this same CDR3. The genes are TRBV2 and TRBJ1-5; tentative D call: TRBD1 (6 bases). CDR1 and CDR2 from the germline V gene are SNHLY and FYNNEI. V lost 4 bases and J lost 2, with 6 bases in between. This CDR3 comprises 13 residues. For the CDR3, the DNA is TGTGCCAGCAGTGGACAGGGCAATCAGCCCCAGCATTTT. This codes for CASSGQGNQPQHF.

The chain employs TRBV29-1 and TRBJ2-7; the match to TRBD2 covers 10 bases. CDR1 and CDR2 from the germline V gene are SQVTM and ANQGSEA. Trimming took 6 bases from V and 4 from J; bases not matched to a gene: 12. The CDR3 covers 15 residues. CDR3 region: CSVRPEREGHYEQYF. The CDR3, as DNA: TGCAGCGTCCGCCCGGAGCGGGAGGGGCATTACGAGCAGTACTTC.

This clone was picked up a small number of times. V usage is TRBV27 and J usage is TRBJ1-1, with TRBD1 as a possible D gene (6 bases). Trimming cost V 5 bases and J 1 base, with 11 bases left between them. CDR1 is MNHEY, CDR2 SMNVEV, per germline (reference sequence). The CDR3 runs 14 residues. CDR3 DNA: TGTGCCAGCAGTCGAGAAGGGGGGAACACTGAAGCTTTCTTT. Translated: CASSREGGNTEAFF.

V and J are TRBV12-3 or TRBV12-4 and TRBJ1-5; D is uncertain. The V and J ends lost 4 bases and 5 bases respectively, with 9 bases between them. This CDR3 has 13 amino acids. The CDR3 protein is CASSSRVDQPQHF. DNA for the CDR3: TGTGCCAGCAGTTCGAGGGTGGATCAGCCCCAGCATTTT.

The chain employs TRBV7-9 and TRBJ1-6, with a tentative D call TRBD1 (5 bases). V lost 2 bases to trimming and J lost 9 bases, with 14 bases between them. The CDR3 is made up of 15 amino acids. From germline, CDR1 is SEHNR and CDR2 FQNEAQ (reference sequence). The CDR3 region has the DNA TGTGCCAGCAGCTTAACGGGATCCGGGGGTTCACCCCTCCACTTT. Its protein product is CASSLTGSGGSPLHF.

The rearrangement links TRBV5-1 to TRBJ2-3; no definite D call. Trimming took off 4 bases at V and 2 bases at J, with 11 bases between the two ends. This CDR3 contains 14 residues. CDR1 and CDR2 from the germline V gene are SGHRS and YFSETQ. This CDR3 is CASSARSHTDTQYF. As DNA, the CDR3 is TGCGCCAGCAGCGCGCGGAGCCACACAGATACGCAGTATTTT. Supplemented by reference TRBV5-1 and TRBJ2-3, the full variable domain reads KAGVTQTPRYLIKTRGQQVTLSCSPISGHRSVSWYQQTPGQGLQFLFEYFSETQRNKGNFPGRFSGRQFSNSRSEMNVSTLELGDSALYLCASSARSHTDTQYFGPGTRLTVL.

The chain couples TRBV7-9 to TRBJ1-2; D not certain. The CDR3 runs 14 residues. The V gene lost 8 bases and the J gene lost 7 bases, with 20 bases spanning the gap. CDR1 and CDR2 (germline): SEHNR, FQNEAQ (reference sequence). CDR3 sequence reads: CASLDRVMLGGYTF. The CDR3 nucleotides are TGTGCCAGCCTCGATCGGGTCATGCTGGGTGGCTACACCTTC.

The count of this clone is one. The chain joins TRBV19 to TRBJ1-1; 7 bases agree with TRBD1. Germline CDR1 LNHDA, CDR2 SQIVND (reference sequence). J was trimmed by 0 bases and V by 5 bases; bases with no gene match: 9. There are 16 residues in the CDR3. The CDR3 nucleotides are TGTGCCAGTAGTCTCGAGAACAGGGGCCTGAACACTGAAGCTTTCTTT. Translation: CASSLENRGLNTEAFF.

Only one count was recorded for this clone. The chain recombines TRBV29-1 with TRBJ2-3; 8 bases line up with TRBD1. CDR3 size: 14 residues. The V gene end was trimmed by 6 bases and the J gene end by 4 bases; junction bases not matched to a gene: 9. The V gene's germline CDR1 is SQVTM and CDR2 ANQGSEA. The chain's CDR3 is CSVFPDREPDTQYF. CDR3 bases: TGCAGCGTGTTCCCGGACAGGGAGCCAGATACGCAGTATTTT.

V and J are TRBV18 and TRBJ1-2; unclear D gene. Germline V gives CDR1 KGHSH, CDR2 LQKENI. The CDR3 length is 14 residues. The V end was cut by 3 bases, the J end by 2 bases, with 10 bases between. Written as DNA, the CDR3 is TGTGCCAGCTCACCCCGCGGGTTCAACTATGGCTACACCTTC. Its translation is CASSPRGFNYGYTF.

J is TRBJ1-3 and V is TRBV6-1; D may be TRBD1 (5 bases). V lost 4 bases and J 3 bases, leaving 16 bases between the germline ends. Per germline, CDR1 MNHNS and CDR2 SASEGT. The CDR3 has 16 amino acids. The chain's CDR3 is CASSGLAGSGGNTIYF. CDR3 sequence (DNA): TGTGCCAGCAGTGGACTCGCAGGGTCGGGTGGAAACACCATATATTTT.

This clone was observed once. V is TRBV2 and J is TRBJ2-3, with D unclear. This CDR3 comprises 12 residues. CDR1 and CDR2 (germline): SNHLY, FYNNEI. V was trimmed by 4 bases and J by 6 bases, leaving 8 bases between them. The CDR3 reads CASSVPFDTQYF. The DNA for the CDR3 is TGTGCCAGCAGTGTTCCCTTCGATACGCAGTATTTT.

This chain uses TRBV5-4 with TRBJ2-7; 8 nucleotides agree with TRBD2. This CDR3 region has 16 residues. Germline V gives CDR1 SGHNT, CDR2 YYREEE (reference sequence). With 1 base clipped from V and 1 base from J, the junction kept 7 bases outside the gene matches. As DNA, the CDR3 is TGTGCCAGCAGCTTGCGGAAGCGGGGGTCTTCCTACGAGCAGTACTTC. Translation gives CASSLRKRGSSYEQYF.

This sequence joins TRBV5-1 and TRBJ2-5, with 13 bases lining up with TRBD2. Germline loops: CDR1 SGHRS, CDR2 YFSETQ. V shed 4 bases and J 7 bases; nucleotides not matched to a gene: 7. The CDR3 has 15 amino acids. The CDR3 loop reads CASSPGLAGLGTQYF. The CDR3 DNA reads TGCGCCAGCAGCCCGGGACTAGCGGGGCTTGGGACCCAGTACTTC.